The subject of this entry is one TCR beta chain. The CDR3 sequence is 17 residues long. The V end lost 1 base, the J end lost 4 bases, and 20 bases lay between the germline ends. Germline-derived CDR1 and CDR2 are SGHRS and YFSETQ. This entry belongs to a study of OX40 agonist ivuxolimab in advanced cancers. Study background: Prior anti-PD-1, anti-PD-L1 or anti-CTLA-4 therapy was allowed; over 30% had some.

Sequenced by immunoSEQ multiplex PCR; TCRdb stores in-frame clones only, minus some. There are 60,000 to 85,000 clones in the sample; approximately 83% occur only once, and over 1.3% lies in the top ten. The source of this sequence is an adult with an advanced solid tumor such as melanoma, head and neck, liver or kidney cancer. The chain is built from TRBV5-1 and TRBJ2-5, with D possibly TRBD2 on 7 matching bases. Sequenced material: CD4+ or CD8+ T cells sorted from blood, taken in a trial of the OX40 agonist ivuxolimab. CDR3 nucleotides: TGCGCCAGCAGCTTGAGGGGCGGAGGGGGGGCCCGAGAGACCCAGTACTTC. It encodes CASSLRGGGGARETQYF. The complete variable domain, with remaining parts taken from reference TRBV5-1 and TRBJ2-5, reads KAGVTQTPRYLIKTRGQQVTLSCSPISGHRSVSWYQQTPGQGLQFLFEYFSETQRNKGNFPGRFSGRQFSNSRSEMNVSTLELGDSALYLCASSLRGGGGARETQYFGPGTRLLVL.